This T cell receptor beta chain comes out of a study of PD-1 blockade in classical Hodgkin lymphoma. Autologous stem cell transplantation was followed by relapse in every patient, and brentuximab vedotin exposure varied. V shed 3 bases and J shed 3 bases, with 16 bases lying between them. Germline-derived CDR1 and CDR2 are SGHTS and YDEGEE. The CDR3 length is 16 residues. The table came from immunoSEQ multiplex PCR; TCRdb's copy has only in-frame clones and leaves some out. The table has 50,000 to 75,000 clones, around 89% seen once. Study-level points and caveats: Baseline diversity in complete responders resembled that of newly diagnosed patients.

Of note for this clone: The antigen remains undetermined.

The sequencing here drew on peripheral blood mononuclear cells (PBMCs), taken at baseline. This clonotype was sampled from a human donor with classical Hodgkin lymphoma. The rearrangement joins TRBV5-8 to TRBJ1-5; D gene uncertain. The CDR3 nucleotides read TGTGCCAGCAGCTCCCAGACATTACCTACCAATCAGCCCCAGCATTTT. Protein: CASSSQTLPTNQPQHF.